This TCR beta chain was identified in a study of T cell responses to AZD1222 COVID-19 vaccine. General study points: Just five or six AZD1222 recipients were seropositive at baseline. Nearly half of the spike-specific TCRs reportedly recognize variant regions that carry no mutations.

On this clone: Its target is not known.

TCRdb keeps only in-frame clones here, not all; method: immunoSEQ multiplex PCR. The table lists fewer than 130,000 clones, 70% to 90% of them singletons. The CDR3 is made up of 16 amino acids. Germline-derived CDR1 and CDR2 are SGHTA and FQGNSA. V lost 4 bases to trimming and J lost 4 bases; unmatched junction nucleotides: 10. The sample was peripheral blood, taken 28 days after the second AZD1222 dose. The chain uses TRBV7-2 and TRBJ1-1; 9 bases agree with TRBD1. This clonotype originated in an adult who received the AZD1222 COVID-19 vaccine. In nucleotides, the CDR3 is TGTGCCAGCAGCTCACCCGACAGGGGGAGAGGCACTGAAGCTTTCTTT. As protein: CASSSPDRGRGTEAFF.